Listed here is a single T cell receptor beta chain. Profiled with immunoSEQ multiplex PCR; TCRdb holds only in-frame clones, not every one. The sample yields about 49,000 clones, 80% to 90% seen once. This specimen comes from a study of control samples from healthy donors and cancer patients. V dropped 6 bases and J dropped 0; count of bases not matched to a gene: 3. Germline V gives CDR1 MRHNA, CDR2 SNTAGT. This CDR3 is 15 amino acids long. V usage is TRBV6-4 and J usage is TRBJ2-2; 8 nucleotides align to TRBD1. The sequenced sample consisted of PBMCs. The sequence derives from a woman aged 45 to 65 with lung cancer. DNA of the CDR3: TGTGCCAGCAGCTTGGACAGGGCGAACACCGGGGAGCTGTTTTTT. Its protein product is CASSLDRANTGELFF.